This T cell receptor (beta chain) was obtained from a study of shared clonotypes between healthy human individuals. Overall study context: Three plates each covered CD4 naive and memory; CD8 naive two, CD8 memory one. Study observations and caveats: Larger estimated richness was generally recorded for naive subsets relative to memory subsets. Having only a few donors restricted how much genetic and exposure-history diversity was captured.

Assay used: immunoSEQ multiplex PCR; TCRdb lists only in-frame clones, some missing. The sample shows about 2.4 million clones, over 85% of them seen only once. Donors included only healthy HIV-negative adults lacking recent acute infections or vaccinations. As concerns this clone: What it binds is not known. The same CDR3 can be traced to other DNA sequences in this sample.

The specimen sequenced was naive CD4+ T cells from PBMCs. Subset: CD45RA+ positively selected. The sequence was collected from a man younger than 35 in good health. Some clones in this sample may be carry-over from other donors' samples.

The CDR3 protein is CASSSGQETQYF. DNA of the CDR3: TGTGCCAGCAGCAGCGGACAAGAGACCCAGTACTTC. The chain combines TRBV28 with TRBJ2-5; a weak D match, TRBD2 (5 bases). Between the trimmed V and J ends, which lost 6 bases and 2 bases, there was a span of 7 bases. The V gene's germline CDR1 is MDHEN and CDR2 SYDVKM. This CDR3 has 12 residues.